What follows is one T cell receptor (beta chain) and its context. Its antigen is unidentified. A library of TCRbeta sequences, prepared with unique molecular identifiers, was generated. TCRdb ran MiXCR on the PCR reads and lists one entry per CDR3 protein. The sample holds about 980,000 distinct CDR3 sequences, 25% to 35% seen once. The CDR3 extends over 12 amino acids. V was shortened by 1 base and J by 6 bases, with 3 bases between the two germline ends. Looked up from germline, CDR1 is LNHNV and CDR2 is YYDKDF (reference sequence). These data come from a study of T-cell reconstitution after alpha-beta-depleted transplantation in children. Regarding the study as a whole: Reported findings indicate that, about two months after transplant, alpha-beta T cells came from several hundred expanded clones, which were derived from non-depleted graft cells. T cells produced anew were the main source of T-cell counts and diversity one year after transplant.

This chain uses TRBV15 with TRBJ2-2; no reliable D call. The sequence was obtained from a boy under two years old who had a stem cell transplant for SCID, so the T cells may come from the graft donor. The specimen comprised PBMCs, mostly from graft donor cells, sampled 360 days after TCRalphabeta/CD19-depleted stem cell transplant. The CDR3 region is CATSRVPGELFF. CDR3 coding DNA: TGTGCCACCAGCAGAGTTCCCGGGGAGCTGTTTTTT.